The clone carrying this T cell receptor beta chain was seen more than once but under ten times. Its target is not known. This record belongs to a study of cytomegalovirus exposure and HLA in healthy donors. Looking at the study overall: In a later analysis, it was reported that the approximately 110 validation repertoires had been produced on the same platform as the roughly 610 repertoires belonging to the first cohort. Overall study findings and caveats: Most TCR sequences were seen very rarely across donors, but some public TCRs occurred in many. A few CMV-associated chains proved CMV antigen-specific in vitro.

TCRdb keeps only in-frame clones here, not all; method: immunoSEQ multiplex PCR. The table has some 100,000 clones, 86% seen once. The donors belonged to the roughly 120-subject validation cohort, separate from the roughly 670-subject first cohort. Specimen: PBMCs. The receptor comes from a man between 18 and 29 years old in good health and CMV-seronegative.

This chain's CDR3 is CASSGGYNEQFF. The CDR3 DNA sequence: TGTGCCAGCAGCGGCGGTTACAATGAGCAGTTCTTC. The gene calls are TRBV9 and TRBJ2-1; D ambiguous. This CDR3 has 12 amino acids. V lost 3 bases and J 4 bases, leaving 5 bases between the germline ends. Germline V gene sequence: CDR1 SGDLS, CDR2 YYNGEE.